The 4 T cell receptor beta chains reported below all come from one sample, sequenced in a study of control samples from healthy donors and cancer patients. TCRdb keeps only in-frame clones here, not all; method: immunoSEQ multiplex PCR. The sample contains fewer than 200,000 clones, around 90% of which appear only once. What was sequenced was blood. These receptors came from a man in his thirties or forties in good health.

The sample holds one count of this clone. The CDR3 reads CASRAGQGEGQPQHF. The CDR3 coding sequence is TGTGCCAGTAGAGCCGGACAGGGGGAAGGGCAGCCCCAGCATTTT. The chain links TRBV19 to TRBJ1-5; TRBD1 aligns across 10 bases. Trimming at V came to 6 bases and at J to 7 bases, leaving 9 bases not matched to a gene. The germline CDR1 and CDR2 sequences are LNHDA and SQIVND (reference sequence). This CDR3 region has 15 residues.

V usage is TRBV6-6 and J usage is TRBJ2-1; D call uncertain. The CDR3 has 16 amino acids. Per the germline V gene, CDR1 is MNHNY and CDR2 is SVGAGI (reference sequence). V was pared by 3 bases and J by 1 base, with 13 bases between. CDR3 in amino acids: CASSYVAGGSYNEQFF. The CDR3 DNA reads as TGTGCCAGCAGTTATGTGGCAGGTGGGTCCTACAATGAGCAGTTCTTC.

This sequence joins TRBV6-5 and TRBJ1-2, with D uncertain. CDR1 is MNHEY and CDR2 is SVGAGI in the germline V gene. This CDR3 has 12 residues. Trimming left V 8 bases short and J 0 bases short, with 7 bases between. The CDR3 DNA reads TGTGCCAGCCGCGAATCTAACTATGGCTACACCTTC. Its protein product is CASRESNYGYTF.

This clone was recorded only once. The chain has TRBV3-1 (or the pseudogene TRBV3-2) and TRBJ1-2; no clear D. Trimming shortened V by 1 base and J by 4 bases, and 10 bases separated the two germline ends. This CDR3 region has 14 residues. Germline-derived CDR1 and CDR2 are LGHDT and YNNKEL (reference sequence). CDR3 sequence: CASSQAQPFYGYTF. CDR3 nucleotides: TGTGCCAGCAGCCAAGCACAGCCCTTCTATGGCTACACCTTC.